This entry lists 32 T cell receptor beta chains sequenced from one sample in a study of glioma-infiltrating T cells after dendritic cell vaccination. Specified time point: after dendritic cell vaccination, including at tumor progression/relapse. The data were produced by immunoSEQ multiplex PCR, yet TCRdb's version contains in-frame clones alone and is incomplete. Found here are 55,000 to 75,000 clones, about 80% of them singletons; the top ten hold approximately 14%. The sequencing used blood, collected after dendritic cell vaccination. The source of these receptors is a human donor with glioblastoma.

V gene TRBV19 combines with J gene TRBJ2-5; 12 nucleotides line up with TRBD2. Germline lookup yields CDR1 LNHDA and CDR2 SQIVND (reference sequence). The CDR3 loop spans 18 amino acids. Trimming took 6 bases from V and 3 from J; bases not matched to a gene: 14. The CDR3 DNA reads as TGTGCCAGTAGCGTAGGACTAGCGGGGAGCGGTCTTAAAGAGACCCAGTACTTC. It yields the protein CASSVGLAGSGLKETQYF. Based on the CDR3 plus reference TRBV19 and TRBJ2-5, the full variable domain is DGGITQSPKYLFRKEGQNVTLSCEQNLNHDAMYWYRQDPGQGLRLIYYSQIVNDFQKGDIAEGYSVSREKKESFPLTVTSAQKNPTAFYLCASSVGLAGSGLKETQYFGPGTRLLVL.

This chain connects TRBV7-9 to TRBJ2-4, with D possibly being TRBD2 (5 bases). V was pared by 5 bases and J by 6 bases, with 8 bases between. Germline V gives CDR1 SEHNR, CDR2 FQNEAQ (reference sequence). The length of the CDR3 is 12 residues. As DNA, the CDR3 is TGTGCCAGCAGCCCGGACTTAAACATTCAGTACTTC. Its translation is CASSPDLNIQYF.

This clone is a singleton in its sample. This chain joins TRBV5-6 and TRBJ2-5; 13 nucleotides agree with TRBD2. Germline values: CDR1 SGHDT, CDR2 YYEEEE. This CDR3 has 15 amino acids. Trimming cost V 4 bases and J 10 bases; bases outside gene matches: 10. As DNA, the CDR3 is TGTGCCAGCAGCACCAAACCGGGACTAGCGGGGCTCCAGTACTTC. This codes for CASSTKPGLAGLQYF.

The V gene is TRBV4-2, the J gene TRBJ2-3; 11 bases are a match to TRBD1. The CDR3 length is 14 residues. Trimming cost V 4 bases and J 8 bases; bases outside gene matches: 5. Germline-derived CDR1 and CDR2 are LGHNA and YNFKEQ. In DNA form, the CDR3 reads TGTGCCAGCAGCCCTACCGGGACAGGGGGTACGCAGTATTTT. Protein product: CASSPTGTGGTQYF.

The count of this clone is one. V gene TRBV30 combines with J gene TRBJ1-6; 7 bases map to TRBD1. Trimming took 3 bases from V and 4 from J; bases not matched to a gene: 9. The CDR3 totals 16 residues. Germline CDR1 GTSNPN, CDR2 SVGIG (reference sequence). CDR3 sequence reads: CAWRSDRAPYNSPLHF. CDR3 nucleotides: TGTGCCTGGAGAAGCGACAGGGCCCCTTATAATTCACCCCTCCACTTT.

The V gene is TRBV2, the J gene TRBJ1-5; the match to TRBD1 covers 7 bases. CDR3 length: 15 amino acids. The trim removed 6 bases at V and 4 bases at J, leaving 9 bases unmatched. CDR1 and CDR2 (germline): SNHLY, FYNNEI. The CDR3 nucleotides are TGTGCCAGCAGAGAGTCCGGGACAGCGAATCAGCCCCAGCATTTT. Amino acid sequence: CASRESGTANQPQHF.

CDR3 residues: CASSQAVASSPETQYF. CDR3 DNA: TGTGCCAGCAGCCAAGCCGTGGCTAGCTCCCCAGAGACCCAGTACTTC. The V gene is TRBV5-8, the J gene TRBJ2-5; possibly TRBD2 for D (5 bases). The CDR3 runs to 16 residues. The V end lost 4 bases, the J end lost 4 bases, and 20 bases lay between the germline ends. Germline V gene sequence: CDR1 SGHTS, CDR2 YDEGEE. The variable domain in full, completed from reference TRBV5-8 and TRBJ2-5, reads EAGVTQSPTHLIKTRGQQATLRCSPISGHTSVYWYQQALGLGLQFLLWYDEGEERNRGNFPPRFSGRQFPNYSSELNVNALELEDSALYLCASSQAVASSPETQYFGPGTRLLVL.

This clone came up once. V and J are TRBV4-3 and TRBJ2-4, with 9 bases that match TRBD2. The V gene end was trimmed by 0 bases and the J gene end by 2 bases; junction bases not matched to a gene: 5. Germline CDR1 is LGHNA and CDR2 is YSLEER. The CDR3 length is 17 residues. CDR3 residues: CASSQDRLAESKNIQYF. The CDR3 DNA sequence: TGCGCCAGCAGCCAAGATAGACTAGCGGAATCCAAAAACATTCAGTACTTC.

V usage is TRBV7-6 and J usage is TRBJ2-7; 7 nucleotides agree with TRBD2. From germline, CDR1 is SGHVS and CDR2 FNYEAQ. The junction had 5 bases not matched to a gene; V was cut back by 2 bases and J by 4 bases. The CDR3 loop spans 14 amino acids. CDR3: CASSLLGRVYEQYF. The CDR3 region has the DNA TGTGCCAGCAGCTTACTTGGGAGGGTATACGAGCAGTACTTC.

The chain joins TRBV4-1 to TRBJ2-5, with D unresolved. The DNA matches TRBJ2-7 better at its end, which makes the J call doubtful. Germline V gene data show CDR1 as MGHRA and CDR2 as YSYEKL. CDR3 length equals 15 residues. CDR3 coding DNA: TGCGCCAGCAGCCAAGGCCTGTCCGACACCTACGAGCAGTACTTC. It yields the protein CASSQGLSDTYEQYF.

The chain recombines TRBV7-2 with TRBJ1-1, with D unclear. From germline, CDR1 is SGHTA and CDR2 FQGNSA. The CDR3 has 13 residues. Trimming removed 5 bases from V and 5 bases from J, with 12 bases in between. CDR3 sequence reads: CASSPERRTEAFF. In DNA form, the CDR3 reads TGTGCCAGCAGCCCGGAGCGGCGGACTGAAGCTTTCTTT.

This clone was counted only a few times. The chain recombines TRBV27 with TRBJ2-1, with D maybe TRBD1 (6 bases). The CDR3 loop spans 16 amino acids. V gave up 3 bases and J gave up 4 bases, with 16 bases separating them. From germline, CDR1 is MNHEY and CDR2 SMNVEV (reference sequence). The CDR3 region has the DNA TGTGCCAGCAGTTTCCGGACCCATCAGGGGTACAATGAGCAGTTCTTC. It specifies CASSFRTHQGYNEQFF.

CDR3 sequence reads: CASSSLGVGPGNSPLHF. CDR3 nucleotide sequence: TGTGCCAGCAGCAGCTTGGGTGTAGGTCCGGGGAATTCACCCCTCCACTTT. The chain links TRBV11-3 to TRBJ1-6; D is uncertain. CDR3 size: 17 residues. Germline V gene sequence: CDR1 SGHNT, CDR2 YENEEA. The V end was cut by 5 bases, the J end by 7 bases, with 21 bases between.

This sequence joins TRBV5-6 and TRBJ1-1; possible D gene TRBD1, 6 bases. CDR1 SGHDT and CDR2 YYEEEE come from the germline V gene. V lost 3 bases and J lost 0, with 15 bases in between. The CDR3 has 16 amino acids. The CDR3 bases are TGTGCCAGCAGCTGGGTCAGGGGCAACGTGAACACTGAAGCTTTCTTT. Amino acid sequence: CASSWVRGNVNTEAFF.

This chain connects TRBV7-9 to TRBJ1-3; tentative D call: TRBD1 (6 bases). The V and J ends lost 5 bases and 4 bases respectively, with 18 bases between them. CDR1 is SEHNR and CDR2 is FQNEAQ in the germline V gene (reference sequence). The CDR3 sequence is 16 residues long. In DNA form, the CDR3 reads TGTGCCAGCAGCCCGACTGTCTTGGGGACAGGAAACACCATATATTTT. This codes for CASSPTVLGTGNTIYF.

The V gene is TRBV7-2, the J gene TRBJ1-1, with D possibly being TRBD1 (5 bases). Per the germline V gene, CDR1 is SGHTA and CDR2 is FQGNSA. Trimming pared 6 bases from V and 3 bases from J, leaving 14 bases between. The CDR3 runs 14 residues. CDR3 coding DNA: TGTGCCAGCAGGTTACCAACAGGAGACACTGAAGCTTTCTTT. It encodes CASRLPTGDTEAFF.

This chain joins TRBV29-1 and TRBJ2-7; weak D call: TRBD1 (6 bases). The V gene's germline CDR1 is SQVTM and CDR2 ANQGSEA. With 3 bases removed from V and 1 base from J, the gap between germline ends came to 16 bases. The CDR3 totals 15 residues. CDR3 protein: CSVESPEQGSYEQYF. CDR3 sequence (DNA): TGCAGCGTTGAGTCCCCGGAACAGGGTTCCTACGAGCAGTACTTC.

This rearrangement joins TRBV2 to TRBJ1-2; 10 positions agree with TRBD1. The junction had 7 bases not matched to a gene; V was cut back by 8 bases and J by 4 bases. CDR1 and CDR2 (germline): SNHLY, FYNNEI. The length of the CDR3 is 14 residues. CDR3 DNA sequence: TGTGCCAGCCAAAGACAGGGGGCTGGCTATGGCTACACCTTC. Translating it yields CASQRQGAGYGYTF.

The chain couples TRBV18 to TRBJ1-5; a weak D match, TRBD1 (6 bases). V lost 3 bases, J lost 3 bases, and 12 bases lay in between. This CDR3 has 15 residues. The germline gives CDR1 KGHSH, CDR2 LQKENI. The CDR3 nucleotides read TGTGCCAGCTCACCCAACAGGGAAAACAATCAGCCCCAGCATTTT. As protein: CASSPNRENNQPQHF.

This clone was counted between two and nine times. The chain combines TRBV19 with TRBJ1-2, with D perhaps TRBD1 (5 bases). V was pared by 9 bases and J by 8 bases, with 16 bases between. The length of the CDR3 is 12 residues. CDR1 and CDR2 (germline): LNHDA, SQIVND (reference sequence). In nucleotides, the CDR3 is TGTGCCAGCCACGGGGCCGCGGGGGGCTACACCTTC. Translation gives CASHGAAGGYTF.

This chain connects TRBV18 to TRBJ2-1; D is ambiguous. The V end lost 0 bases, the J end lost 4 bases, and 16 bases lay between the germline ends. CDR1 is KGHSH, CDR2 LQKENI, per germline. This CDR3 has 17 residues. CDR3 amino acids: CASSPPLPDAEYNEQFF. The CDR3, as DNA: TGTGCCAGCTCACCACCGTTACCAGACGCGGAGTACAATGAGCAGTTCTTC.

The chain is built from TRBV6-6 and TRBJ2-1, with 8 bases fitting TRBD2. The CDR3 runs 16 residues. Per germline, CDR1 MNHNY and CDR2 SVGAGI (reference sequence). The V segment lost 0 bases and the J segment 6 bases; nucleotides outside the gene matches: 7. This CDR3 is CASSYSIGGAFNEQFF. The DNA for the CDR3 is TGTGCCAGCAGTTACTCGATCGGGGGGGCCTTCAATGAGCAGTTCTTC.

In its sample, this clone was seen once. This chain's CDR3 is CASSSGVADIWTQYF. In DNA, the CDR3 is TGTGCCAGCAGCTCAGGTGTCGCTGATATATGGACCCAGTACTTC. V and J are TRBV11-3 and TRBJ2-5; D is undetermined. CDR1 SGHNT and CDR2 YENEEA come from the germline V gene. Deletions cut 4 bases from V and 7 bases from J, with 19 bases between. CDR3 length equals 15 residues. Variable domain in full (rest from reference TRBV11-3 and TRBJ2-5): EAGVVQSPRYKIIEKKQPVAFWCNPISGHNTLYWYLQNLGQGPELLIRYENEEAVDDSQLPKDRFSAERLKGVDSTLKIQPAELGDSAVYLCASSSGVADIWTQYFGPGTRLLVL.

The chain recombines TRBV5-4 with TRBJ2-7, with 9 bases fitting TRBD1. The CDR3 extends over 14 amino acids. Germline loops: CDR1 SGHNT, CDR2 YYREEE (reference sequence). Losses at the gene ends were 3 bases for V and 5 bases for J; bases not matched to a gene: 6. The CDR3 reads CASSSRDRAHEQYF. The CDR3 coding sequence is TGTGCCAGCAGCTCCCGGGACAGGGCCCACGAGCAGTACTTC.

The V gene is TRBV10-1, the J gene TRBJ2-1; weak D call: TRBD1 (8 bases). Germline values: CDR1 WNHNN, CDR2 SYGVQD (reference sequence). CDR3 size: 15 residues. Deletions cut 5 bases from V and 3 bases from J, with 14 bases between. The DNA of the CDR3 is TGCGCCAGCAGTATTACAGGGGGGGGCTACAATGAGCAGTTCTTC. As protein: CASSITGGGYNEQFF.

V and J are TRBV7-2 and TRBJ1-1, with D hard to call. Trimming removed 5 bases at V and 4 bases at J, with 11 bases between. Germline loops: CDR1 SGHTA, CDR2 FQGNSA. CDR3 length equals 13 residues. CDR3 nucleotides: TGTGCCAGCAGCGAAGTAGCCGGCACTGAAGCTTTCTTT. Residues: CASSEVAGTEAFF. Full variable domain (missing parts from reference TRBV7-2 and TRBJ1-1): GAGVSQSPSNKVTEKGKDVELRCDPISGHTALYWYRQSLGQGLEFLIYFQGNSAPDKSGLPSDRFSAERTGGSVSTLTIQRTQQEDSAVYLCASSEVAGTEAFFGQGTRLTVV.

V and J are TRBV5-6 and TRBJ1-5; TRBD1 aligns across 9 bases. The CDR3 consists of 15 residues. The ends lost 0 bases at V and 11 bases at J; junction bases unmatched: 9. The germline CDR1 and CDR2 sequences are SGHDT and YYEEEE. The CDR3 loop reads CASSLGTGGRRAQHF. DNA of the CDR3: TGTGCCAGCAGCTTGGGAACAGGGGGCCGGAGGGCCCAGCATTTT.

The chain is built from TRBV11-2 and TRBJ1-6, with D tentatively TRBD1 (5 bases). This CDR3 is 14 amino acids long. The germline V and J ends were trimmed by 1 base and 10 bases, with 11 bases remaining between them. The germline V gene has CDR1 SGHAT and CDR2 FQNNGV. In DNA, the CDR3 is TGTGCCAGCAGCTTAGTCCCAGGGAGGTCACCCCTCCACTTT. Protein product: CASSLVPGRSPLHF. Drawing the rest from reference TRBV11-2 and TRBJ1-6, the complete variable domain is EAGVAQSPRYKIIEKRQSVAFWCNPISGHATLYWYQQILGQGPKLLIQFQNNGVVDDSQLPKDRFSAERLKGVDSTLKIQPAKLEDSAVYLCASSLVPGRSPLHFGNGTRLTVT.

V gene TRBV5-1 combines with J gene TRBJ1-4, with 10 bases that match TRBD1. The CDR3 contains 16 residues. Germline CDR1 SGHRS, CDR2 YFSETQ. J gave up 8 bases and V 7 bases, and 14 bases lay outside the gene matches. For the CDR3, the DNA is TGCGCCAGCCGAAACACCGGGACAGGGGTCGGGGAAAAACTGTTTTTT. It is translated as CASRNTGTGVGEKLFF.

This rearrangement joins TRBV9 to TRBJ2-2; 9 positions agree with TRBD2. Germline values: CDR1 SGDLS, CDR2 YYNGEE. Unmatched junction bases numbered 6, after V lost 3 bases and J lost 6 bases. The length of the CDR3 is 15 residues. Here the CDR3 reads CASSGSGGLAGELFF. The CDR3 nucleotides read TGTGCCAGCAGCGGTAGCGGGGGCCTCGCCGGGGAGCTGTTTTTT. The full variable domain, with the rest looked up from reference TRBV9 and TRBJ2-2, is DSGVTQTPKHLITATGQRVTLRCSPRSGDLSVYWYQQSLDQGLQFLIQYYNGEERAKGNILERFSAQQFPDLHSELNLSSLELGDSALYFCASSGSGGLAGELFFGEGSRLTVL.

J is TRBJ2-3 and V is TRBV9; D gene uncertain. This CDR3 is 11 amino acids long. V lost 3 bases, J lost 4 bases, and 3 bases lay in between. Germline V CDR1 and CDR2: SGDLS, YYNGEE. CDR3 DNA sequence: TGTGCCAGCAGCGCGGCAGATACGCAGTATTTT. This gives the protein CASSAADTQYF.

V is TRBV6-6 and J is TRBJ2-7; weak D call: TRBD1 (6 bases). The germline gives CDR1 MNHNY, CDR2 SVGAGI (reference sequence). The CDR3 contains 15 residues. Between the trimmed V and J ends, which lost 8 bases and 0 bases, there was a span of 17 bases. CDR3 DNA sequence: TGTGCCAGCGTTAAGGACAGCTTGAGCTCCTACGAGCAGTACTTC. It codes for CASVKDSLSSYEQYF.